This TCR beta chain was sequenced for a study of cytomegalovirus exposure and HLA in healthy donors listed by TCRdb under 2017. For the study in its entirety: An earlier analysis of 550 to 700 of the donors reported about 290 Gb of sequence data and approximately 110 million unique TCR beta sequences from 150 million to 200 million T cells. Roughly 300 gigabases of sequencing data and approximately 80 million unique TCR sequences were included in an early release covering around 600 HLA-typed donors. Of the roughly 400 genotyped donors, approximately 83% fell in the genetic ancestry cluster associated with self-reported Caucasian donors. The study aimed to test whether signatures of past pathogen exposure could be identified by cataloging public T cell receptors. Using immunosequencing, the study profiled T cell repertoires from 550 to 750 subjects and related those repertoires to cytomegalovirus serostatus. Besides the first cohort of approximately 710 subjects, a separate validation cohort made up of 120 different subjects was used. To predict cytomegalovirus infection status, the study brought together high-throughput TCR immunosequencing, statistical association of individual TCRs with disease status, and machine learning. A later analysis re-examined previously published TCR beta repertoires from about 670 donors and added high-resolution HLA genotyping to investigate patterns of TCR occurrence. The later analysis used no new phenotypic data to find candidate immune exposures, relying instead on TCR beta sequences and their occurrence across donors. In an earlier analysis of 550 to 700 of the donors, high-throughput TCR beta sequencing was used to judge whether each TCR beta V gene segment behaved as functional or pseudogenic. Donor age, sex, ethnicity and CMV serostatus were collected together with the repertoire data. Genome-wide SNP genotypes for about 60% of the roughly 700 donors were used in a later genetic analysis, which treated that subset as a discovery cohort. Every repertoire in the discovery cohort had been generated on one and the same sequencing platform. Both class I and class II loci were covered by HLA typing, at four-digit resolution. Typing coverage varied by locus: 629-630 donors for A, B, C, DRB1 and DQB1; 522 for DQA1; about 570 for DPA1; approximately 470 for DPB1. A handful of DR-DQ haplotypes were treated as single units for association and clustering because of strong linkage in the cohort. On average, around 240,000 unique TCR beta nucleotide sequences were sequenced per donor among some 430 genotyped donors of the cohort, with about 17% of those sequences being non-productive.

Comment on this clone: The antigen this receptor binds is unknown. No base quality information exists; no much larger clone differs at one position.

The cohort comprised more than 550 healthy bone marrow donors. At the time of sampling, every cohort member was nominally healthy, though immune exposures that went unrecorded were likely present. The donor was CMV seronegative and was included in the group of over 300 seronegative cohort members. Every donor gave a peripheral blood sample, and the peripheral blood mononuclear cells from that sample were used for TCR beta sequencing. The Qiagen DNeasy Blood Extraction Kit was used to extract genomic DNA from the blood cell samples. Here is what the overall study found, with its caveats: Most TCR sequences were seen in very few donors, while some public TCRs were found in many individuals. An association between a missense DCLRE1C variant and V-gene and J-gene trimming of TCR beta chains was found in a later genetic analysis and replicated in an independent cohort. A further reported finding was that TCR beta sequences accurately predicted the HLA-A and HLA-B alleles for most subjects in the first cohort. The authors suggested that the approach could potentially be generalized to other disease states and immunological phenotypes. Cytomegalovirus status was reported to be diagnosed by the classifier with high specificity and sensitivity in both the original and validation cohorts. The earlier analysis of 587 of the donors excluded roughly 17 rarely observed V segments, including chromosome 9 orphons, because counts were too low. Linkage disequilibrium might explain the correlated functional status among segregating V segments, but an unknown experimental factor could not be ruled out. In a later analysis, HLA-associated TCR beta chains showed more clonal expansion and lower generation probabilities than non-associated chains that were equally common. Immune exposure information for the cohort was limited to CMV serostatus. In vitro tests confirmed that a few of the cytomegalovirus-associated TCR beta chains recognize cytomegalovirus antigens. This cohort had only TCR beta chains sequenced, and the lack of alpha or paired-chain data limited which features could be detected. A later analysis found that most CMV-associated TCR beta chains appeared HLA-restricted, with HLA associations seemingly driven largely by CMV exposure. A later analysis reported that several top co-occurrence clusters appeared linked to parvovirus B19, influenza, CMV and Epstein-Barr virus. An earlier analysis of approximately 540 of the donors showed that most TCR beta V segments appeared in productive rearrangements either about 90% or about 30% of the time, which broadly matched IMGT annotations. Specific HLA alleles were associated with 15,000 to 20,000 TCR beta sequences at a false discovery rate of 0.05 in a later analysis. The study gave a list of 150 to 200 TCR beta chains associated with cytomegalovirus. Presence/absence analyses assumed roughly uniform sequencing depth across donors, an assumption that may not hold. Because HLA typing was unavailable for some donors at each locus, only the typed subset was used in association tests. A later genetic analysis reported fewer N-insertions in productive TCRs among donors in an Asian-associated ancestry cluster than the approximately 700-donor mean. The 87-base-pair reads could not distinguish some IMGT-functional V segments, including TRBV6-2 and TRBV6-3, so those segments were excluded. Strong co-occurrence of HLA alleles, especially DR and DQ, made assigning TCR associations to individual alleles difficult. In a later analysis, TCR association rates were found to vary across HLA loci, with the most associated TCRs seen for DRB1 alleles and the fewest for HLA-C alleles. A group of highly shared sequence variants was considered likely to be a technical artifact of the sequencing pipeline.

V ends up 2 bases short and J 10 bases short, with an unmatched junction base count of 4. From its cysteine to its phenylalanine, the CDR3 spans 13 amino acids. CDR3 DNA only is kept here, 39 bases in frame from base 1. CDR1 and CDR2 are drawn from the germline V gene: MRHNA, SNTAGT. The library was built by means of the immunoSEQ multiplex PCR assay. For the multiplex PCR, a mixture combining 60 forward primers for TCR Vbeta segments and 13 reverse primers for TCR Jbeta segments was used. Amplification of the CDR3 region of rearranged TCR beta genes was performed with a multiplex PCR assay on genomic DNA. On the Illumina HiSeq System, the amplified TCR beta libraries were sequenced as 87-base-pair reads. The authors' pipeline ran thus. A later analysis tallied around 87 million unique TCR beta chains across the approximately 670 repertoires, and approximately 11 million of those chains were shared by two or more donors. Raw reads were error-corrected and collapsed into unique sequences with a nearest-neighbor algorithm that merged closely related sequences to remove PCR and sequencing errors. To assign V, D and J gene segments, CDR3 sequences were aligned to IMGT reference sequences. For a sequence to be retained, at least a six-nucleotide match to both a V gene segment and a J gene segment was required. A rearrangement counted as productive if the CDR3 had no stop codons and remained in frame with V and J, and every other rearrangement counted as non-productive. Following IMGT convention, CDR3 was defined as the stretch from the second conserved V-encoded cysteine to the conserved J-encoded phenylalanine. In an earlier analysis of around 570 of the donors, sequences lacking an unambiguous match to a single V gene segment were excluded. An earlier analysis of a few hundred of the donors classified V segments as functional when productive rearrangements were above 56.7% and as segregating when the standard deviation between donors was above 5%. A statistical classification framework was built to diagnose cytomegalovirus status from the catalog of TCR beta chain sequences. V and J gene assignment, in a later analysis, came from comparing TCR nucleotide sequences with IMGT/GENE-DB human TR gene sequences. The TCRdist pipeline was used in a later analysis to assign CDR3 sequences and most-parsimonious VDJ recombination scenarios. In a later analysis, each TCR beta chain was defined by its CDR3 amino acid sequence together with its V-gene family, and reads without a unique V-gene family were excluded. In a later analysis, 550 to 650 highly shared, low-generation-probability nucleotide sequences were removed to address suspected cross-contamination and a sequencing artifact. For each public chain, a later analysis derived a clonal expansion index from normalized ranks of inferred template counts within each repertoire. Generation probabilities in a later analysis came from a VDJ recombination model fitted to out-of-frame rearrangements, and those results were checked against IGoR. Hypergeometric tests were used in a later analysis to score TCR-TCR, TCR-HLA and TCR-CMV co-occurrence, with a repertoire-size bias correction applied to the TCR pairs. A later analysis estimated false discovery rates by permuting HLA or CMV assignments 20 times. In a later analysis, co-occurring TCRs were grouped using DBSCAN, and TCRdist sequence similarity was added for clustering within HLA-allele-positive subsets. For co-occurrence clustering, repertoires with fewer than 30,000 or more than 120,000 public chains were excluded, along with five repertoires with anomalous nucleotide sharing. In TCRdb, the immuneACCESS table is reduced to in-frame sequences with V and J assigned. These tables do not hold every clone; where another copy was compared, an unresolved V gene accounts for under half, and the others remain unexplained. The V and J calls and clone size were taken over from that table, and D and trimming were inferred from the DNA. Counted in this sample were about 210,000 clones; 65% to 85% of them appeared once. The ten largest clones represent about 3.1% of the sample.

The chain is encoded by TRBV6-4 joined to TRBJ1-4; the junction holds 7 bases that match TRBD1. The sequence came from a man younger than 40 in good health and CMV-seronegative. What was sequenced was PBMCs. CDR3 protein: CASSDGTERKLFF. The sequenced DNA is TGTGCCAGCAGTGACGGGACAGAGCGAAAACTGTTTTTT.